The clone carrying this TCR beta chain was picked up one time. This sample stems from a study of blood T cell repertoires in COVID-19. Study at large: Sources were T cells, B-cell-depleted T cells, or PBMCs; the material itself was cDNA or gDNA.

Authors' processing steps: Quantification of nucleated cells was approximated via reference gene primer amplification. Generated by immunoSEQ multiplex PCR, the TCRdb table keeps only in-frame clones and is missing some. Clone size and V and J calls were adopted from that table, with D and trimming inferred from the DNA. This table holds 260,000 or so clones, 75% to 90% found once. Which cohort a participant joined came from the clinical history participants gave. The specimen sequenced was PBMCs or T cells enriched from blood (not recorded which). The TCR comes from a woman aged 50 to 60 who had recovered from COVID-19.

CDR3 sequence: CASSRAGDSIYNEQFF. The CDR3 DNA follows: TGTGCCAGCAGCCGAGCCGGGGACAGCATCTACAATGAGCAGTTCTTC. The chain carries TRBV14 and TRBJ2-1, with 7 bases that match TRBD1. Germline V gene data show CDR1 as SGHDN and CDR2 as FVKESK. The CDR3 is 16 amino acids. The ends lost 4 bases at V and 3 bases at J; junction bases unmatched: 9.